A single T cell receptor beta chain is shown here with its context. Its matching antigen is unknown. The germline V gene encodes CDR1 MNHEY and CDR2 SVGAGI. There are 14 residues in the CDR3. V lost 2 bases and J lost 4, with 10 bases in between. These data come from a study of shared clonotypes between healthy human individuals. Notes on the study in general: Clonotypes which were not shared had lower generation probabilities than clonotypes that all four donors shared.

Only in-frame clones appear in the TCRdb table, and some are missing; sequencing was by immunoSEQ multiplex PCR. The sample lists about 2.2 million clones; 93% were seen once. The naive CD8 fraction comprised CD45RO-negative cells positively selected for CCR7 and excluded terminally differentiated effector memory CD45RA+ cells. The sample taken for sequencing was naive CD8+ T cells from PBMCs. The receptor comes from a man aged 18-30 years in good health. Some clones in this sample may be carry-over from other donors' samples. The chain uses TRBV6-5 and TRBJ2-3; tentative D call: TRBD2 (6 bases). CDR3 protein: CASSYEEGSDTQYF. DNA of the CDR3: TGTGCCAGCAGTTACGAGGAGGGTTCAGATACGCAGTATTTT.